Presented here are 19 T cell receptor beta chains from one specimen sequenced in a study of shared clonotypes between healthy human individuals. Sequencing used immunoSEQ multiplex PCR; TCRdb keeps in-frame clones, though not all of them. Here the sample spans 1.6 million or so clones, around 98.5% being singletons. The material sequenced was naive CD4+ T cells sorted from blood. The subset: CD45RA+ positively selected. Every receptor here comes from a man aged 25-45 years in good health.

J is TRBJ2-7 and V is TRBV19; 7 nucleotides line up with TRBD2. In germline, CDR1 is LNHDA, CDR2 SQIVND (reference sequence). The CDR3 spans 14 residues. J gave up 3 bases and V 6 bases, and 8 bases lay outside the gene matches. CDR3 sequence (DNA): TGTGCCAGTAGCTCCCCCGGGACTAACTACGAGCAGTACTTC. Its translation is CASSSPGTNYEQYF.

V gene TRBV5-1 combines with J gene TRBJ1-2; 9 positions match TRBD1. Germline V gene sequence: CDR1 SGHRS, CDR2 YFSETQ. The CDR3 is 14 amino acids. V gave up 3 bases and J gave up 6 bases; unmatched junction bases: 6. CDR3 DNA sequence: TGCGCCAGCAGCTACAGGGACAGGGACGATGGCTACACCTTC. Residues: CASSYRDRDDGYTF.

The chain combines TRBV11-2 with TRBJ2-1, with D possibly matching TRBD2 (5 bases). The CDR3 is 15 amino acids. The germline V gene has CDR1 SGHAT and CDR2 FQNNGV. With 6 bases removed from V and 6 bases from J, the gap between germline ends came to 18 bases. CDR3 amino acids: CASRPHRPTSNEQFF. CDR3 DNA sequence: TGTGCCAGCAGGCCCCATCGACCAACTAGCAATGAGCAGTTCTTC.

The genes are TRBV28 and TRBJ1-1; D is unclear. Germline V lookup: CDR1 MDHEN, CDR2 SYDVKM. V was pared by 5 bases and J by 7 bases, with 14 bases between. The CDR3 runs to 13 residues. The chain's CDR3 is CASSPRTPSEAFF. DNA for the CDR3: TGTGCCAGCAGTCCCCGAACCCCCAGTGAAGCTTTCTTT.

This chain links TRBV10-2 with TRBJ2-4; D might be TRBD2 (7 bases). CDR3 length equals 18 residues. Deletions cut 0 bases from V and 1 base from J, with 16 bases between. Per germline, CDR1 WSHSY and CDR2 SAAADI. CDR3 region: CASSESGIGGLAKNIQYF. CDR3 in DNA: TGCGCCAGCAGTGAGTCGGGTATCGGGGGGCTGGCCAAAAACATTCAGTACTTC.

Concerning this clone itself: Other DNA sequences of this sample code for an identical CDR3. The chain is built from TRBV5-1 and TRBJ1-1; D is uncertain. The CDR3 contains 14 residues. The germline CDR1 and CDR2 sequences are SGHRS and YFSETQ. V dropped 0 bases and J dropped 1 base, with 7 bases sitting between them. The CDR3 DNA sequence: TGCGCCAGCAGCTTGGGCCCGCCGAACACTGAAGCTTTCTTT. Translating gives CASSLGPPNTEAFF.

On this clone itself: The same CDR3 also results from other DNA sequences found in this sample. The chain uses TRBV30 and TRBJ1-3, with unresolved D. V lost 1 base and J 7 bases, leaving 2 bases between the germline ends. This CDR3 contains 10 residues. Germline V CDR1 and CDR2: GTSNPN, SVGIG (reference sequence). CDR3 DNA sequence: TGTGCCTGGAGTGGGAACACCATATATTTT. Translation gives CAWSGNTIYF.

This sequence joins TRBV30 and TRBJ2-7; D may match TRBD1 or TRBD2 (5 bases each). The germline gives CDR1 GTSNPN, CDR2 SVGIG (reference sequence). The CDR3 is 15 amino acids. Trimming left V 0 bases short and J 6 bases short, with 18 bases between. The DNA for the CDR3 is TGTGCCTGGAGTGTACGACTGAGAAGAGGGGCCGAGCAGTACTTC. It translates to CAWSVRLRRGAEQYF.

This chain uses TRBV11-3 with TRBJ2-5, with 7 bases that match TRBD2. The CDR3 runs 15 residues. V shed 6 bases and J 2 bases; nucleotides not matched to a gene: 9. From germline, CDR1 is SGHNT and CDR2 YENEEA. The CDR3 region is CASSRGRAQQETQYF. CDR3 bases: TGTGCCAGCAGTCGTGGGAGGGCCCAACAAGAGACCCAGTACTTC.

The chain is built from TRBV2 and TRBJ1-2, with 9 bases lining up with TRBD1. The CDR3 is 13 residues long. V was pared by 8 bases and J by 7 bases, with 8 bases of the junction left unmatched. Germline values: CDR1 SNHLY, CDR2 FYNNEI. CDR3 bases: TGTGCCAGCGGGGGGACAGGGTCTAGTGGCTACACCTTC. Translating gives CASGGTGSSGYTF.

V and J are TRBV25-1 and TRBJ1-4; D is possibly TRBD1 (5 bases). The CDR3 loop spans 14 amino acids. Germline values: CDR1 MGHDK, CDR2 SYGVNS. The V end lost 3 bases, the J end lost 7 bases, and 12 bases lay between the germline ends. The CDR3 sequence is CASSDSLGGEKLFF. The CDR3 DNA reads TGTGCCAGCAGTGATTCTTTGGGGGGTGAAAAACTGTTTTTT.

The rearrangement joins TRBV6-1 to TRBJ2-5; 9 positions match TRBD1. With 3 bases clipped from V and 11 bases from J, the junction kept 4 bases outside the gene matches. From germline, CDR1 is MNHNS and CDR2 SASEGT. There are 12 residues in the CDR3. CDR3 in DNA: TGTGCCAGCAGTGAGGACAGGGGAAGGCAGTACTTC. Protein product: CASSEDRGRQYF.

This sequence joins TRBV2 and TRBJ2-2; TRBD2 might be the D (6 bases). V shed 6 bases and J shed 1 base, with 9 bases lying between them. Germline loops: CDR1 SNHLY, CDR2 FYNNEI. CDR3 size: 14 residues. The CDR3 sequence: CASSLTRNTGELFF. CDR3 bases: TGTGCCAGCAGCCTGACTAGGAACACCGGGGAGCTGTTTTTT. The whole variable domain, filled in from reference TRBV2 and TRBJ2-2, reads EPEVTQTPSHQVTQMGQEVILRCVPISNHLYFYWYRQILGQKVEFLVSFYNNEISEKSEIFDDQFSVERPDGSNFTLKIRSTKLEDSAMYFCASSLTRNTGELFFGEGSRLTVL.

This clone is a singleton in its sample. The identical CDR3 is also encoded by other nucleotide sequences in the sample. The chain couples TRBV28 to TRBJ2-1; D gene unclear. Trimming pared 2 bases from V and 5 bases from J, leaving 4 bases between. Germline lookup yields CDR1 MDHEN and CDR2 SYDVKM. This CDR3 is 12 amino acids long. Here the CDR3 reads CASSLADNEQFF. The CDR3 DNA sequence: TGTGCCAGCAGTTTAGCGGACAATGAGCAGTTCTTC.

This chain links TRBV15 with TRBJ2-1; D is uncertain. Per germline, CDR1 LNHNV and CDR2 YYDKDF (reference sequence). The CDR3 loop spans 15 amino acids. V gave up 9 bases and J gave up 0 bases, with 15 bases separating them. As DNA, the CDR3 is TGTGCCACTTATTACTCCCTCGTCTCCTACAATGAGCAGTTCTTC. Protein product: CATYYSLVSYNEQFF.

The CDR3 nucleotides read TGCGCCAGCAGCAAAGGGACAGGGGGCGCGTGGTATGGCTACACCTTC. Translated, it gives CASSKGTGGAWYGYTF. The V and J genes are TRBV5-1 and TRBJ1-2; the match to TRBD1 covers 12 bases. The CDR3 loop spans 16 amino acids. The ends lost 4 bases at V and 5 bases at J; junction bases unmatched: 9. The germline CDR1 and CDR2 sequences are SGHRS and YFSETQ.

The chain recombines TRBV7-9 with TRBJ2-5, with 9 bases that match TRBD2. This CDR3 has 16 residues. V shed 5 bases, J shed 6 bases, and the junction held 13 bases outside the gene matches. Germline V CDR1 and CDR2: SEHNR, FQNEAQ (reference sequence). Here the CDR3 reads CASSPLSSGSFQTQYF. In DNA, the CDR3 is TGTGCCAGCAGCCCTTTGAGTAGCGGGAGTTTTCAGACCCAGTACTTC.

The CDR3 coding sequence is TGTGCCTGGAGTCCGGGACTAGCTTCAGATACGCAGTATTTT. This sequence encodes CAWSPGLASDTQYF. The rearrangement joins TRBV30 to TRBJ2-3; 9 bases match TRBD2. The CDR3 length is 14 residues. Trimming removed 2 bases from V and 4 bases from J; junction bases left unmatched: 4. Per the germline V gene, CDR1 is GTSNPN and CDR2 is SVGIG (reference sequence).

The chain has TRBV2 and TRBJ2-5; D might be TRBD2 (5 bases). CDR1 is SNHLY and CDR2 is FYNNEI in the germline V gene. The CDR3 totals 13 residues. Deletions cut 7 bases from V and 5 bases from J, with 14 bases between. This chain's CDR3 is CASTLDYLETQYF. In DNA, the CDR3 is TGTGCCAGCACCCTTGACTATCTGGAGACCCAGTACTTC.